Below are 17 T cell receptor beta chains sequenced from a single sample in a study of T cells in Graves' hyperthyroidism and ophthalmopathy. TCR beta CDR3 sequences were amplified from RNA transcripts. Using the HTBI primer set, a first-round RT-PCR was run on the TCR CDR3. TCRdb called the multiplex PCR reads again in MiXCR, with one record for every CDR3 protein. The sample carries 500,000 to 650,000 distinct CDR3 sequences, 14% recorded once. Sequences were obtained from blood. Every receptor here comes from a woman aged 50 to 65 with Graves' ophthalmopathy.

The V gene is TRBV19, the J gene TRBJ1-1; D remains ambiguous. The CDR3 totals 14 residues. V shed 2 bases and J shed 8 bases, with 15 bases lying between them. In germline, CDR1 is LNHDA, CDR2 SQIVND (reference sequence). CDR3 protein: CASSITWSKAEAFF. In DNA, the CDR3 is TGTGCCAGTAGTATAACCTGGTCGAAGGCAGAAGCTTTCTTT.

Ten or more counts support this clonotype. The genes are TRBV28 and TRBJ2-7; TRBD1 aligns across 10 bases. Germline lookup yields CDR1 MDHEN and CDR2 SYDVKM. Trimming took 6 bases from V and 0 from J; bases not matched to a gene: 11. CDR3 size: 17 residues. CDR3 sequence reads: CASRTTPGQGDSYEQYF. As DNA, the CDR3 is TGTGCCAGCAGGACCACTCCCGGACAGGGGGACTCCTACGAGCAGTACTTC.

As to this clonotype: A much larger clone lies a single base off, so this may be a read error. The chain employs TRBV6-2 or TRBV6-3 and TRBJ2-5; a weak D match, TRBD2 (6 bases). Trimming removed 6 bases at V and 5 bases at J, with 16 bases between. There are 14 residues in the CDR3. Germline values: CDR1 MNHEY, CDR2 SVGEGT. The CDR3 DNA reads as TGTGCCAGCAGAGACCCGGCTGGGAGGGAGACCCAGTACTTC. Encoded protein: CASRDPAGRETQYF.

This clonotype showed up just a few times. The J gene is TRBJ1-2, the V gene TRBV9; D might be TRBD1 (5 bases). From germline, CDR1 is SGDLS and CDR2 YYNGEE. V lost 6 bases to trimming and J lost 4 bases, with 10 bases between them. The CDR3 contains 12 residues. This CDR3 is CASTQGLYGYTF. Written as DNA, the CDR3 is TGTGCCAGCACCCAGGGACTCTATGGCTACACCTTC.

This clonotype was observed at least ten times. The chain links TRBV5-1 to TRBJ2-1; 10 bases line up with TRBD2. Trimming cost V 6 bases and J 4 bases; bases outside gene matches: 13. This CDR3 is built from 17 residues. The V gene's germline CDR1 is SGHRS and CDR2 YFSETQ. The CDR3 is CASKASGSRGTYNEQFF. CDR3 DNA: TGCGCCAGCAAGGCTAGCGGGAGCCGGGGTACATACAATGAGCAGTTCTTC.

This clonotype was recorded once. This chain connects TRBV12-3 or TRBV12-4 to TRBJ2-7; perhaps D is TRBD1 or TRBD2 (5 bases each). Trimming took 4 bases from V and 3 from J, leaving 13 bases between them. The CDR3 is 14 residues long. The CDR3 protein is CASSSGTKGYEQYF. The CDR3 DNA reads TGTGCCAGCAGTTCCGGGACGAAGGGCTACGAGCAGTACTTC.

This clonotype showed up many times. The rearrangement links TRBV27 to TRBJ1-6, with 9 bases identical to TRBD1. Germline assignment: CDR1 MNHEY and CDR2 SMNVEV (reference sequence). The length of the CDR3 is 15 residues. V shed 5 bases, J shed 7 bases, and the junction held 6 bases outside the gene matches. CDR3 nucleotide sequence: TGTGCCAGCAGTCCCGGACAGGGGCGAAATTCACCCCTCCACTTT. Protein: CASSPGQGRNSPLHF.

This clonotype has ten or more counts. The V and J genes are TRBV27 and TRBJ1-5; possibly TRBD1 for D (5 bases). V was cut by 2 bases and J by 3 bases, with 11 bases left in between. Germline values: CDR1 MNHEY, CDR2 SMNVEV (reference sequence). The CDR3 consists of 15 residues. The CDR3 nucleotides are TGTGCCAGCAGTTTAACGGGACTGCCCAATCAGCCCCAGCATTTT. Translated, it gives CASSLTGLPNQPQHF.

This clonotype was seen repeatedly, ten times or more. The rearrangement uses TRBV14 and TRBJ2-3; 10 bases line up with TRBD2. The CDR3 contains 15 residues. After removal of 3 bases from V and 5 bases from J, the junction contained 5 bases not matched to a gene. The germline V gene has CDR1 SGHDN and CDR2 FVKESK. CDR3 in amino acids: CASSQLAGGRDTQYF. In DNA, the CDR3 is TGTGCCAGCAGCCAGTTAGCGGGAGGCAGAGATACGCAGTATTTT. The full variable domain, in which reference TRBV14 and TRBJ2-3 provide the parts outside the CDR3, is EAGVTQFPSHSVIEKGQTVTLRCDPISGHDNLYWYRRVMGKEIKFLLHFVKESKQDESGMPNNRFLAERTGGTYSTLKVQPAELEDSGVYFCASSQLAGGRDTQYFGPGTRLTVL.

This clonotype was counted many times. The chain employs TRBV5-1 and TRBJ2-1, with TRBD2 matching over 9 bases. This CDR3 spans 15 amino acids. With V trimmed by 4 bases and J by 8 bases, 10 bases remained unmatched. Germline CDR1 is SGHRS and CDR2 is YFSETQ. CDR3: CASSISGRPGDEQFF. In nucleotides, the CDR3 is TGCGCCAGCAGCATTAGCGGGAGACCTGGGGATGAGCAGTTCTTC.

The V and J genes are TRBV13 and TRBJ2-7, with D perhaps TRBD1 (6 bases). V was pared by 4 bases and J by 4 bases, with 14 bases between. This CDR3 is built from 14 residues. Germline V CDR1 and CDR2: PRHDT, FYEKMQ (reference sequence). This CDR3 reads CASSSGQGTYEQYF. The CDR3 DNA follows: TGTGCCAGCAGCTCAGGCCAGGGGACGTACGAGCAGTACTTC.

The sample holds many counts of this clonotype. In nucleotides, the CDR3 is TGCAGTGCTAGGAACTCTAGGGATCAGCCCCAGCATTTT. Protein sequence: CSARNSRDQPQHF. The chain recombines TRBV20-1 with TRBJ1-5; the D is unclear. V lost 3 bases and J 5 bases, leaving 11 bases between the germline ends. The CDR3 sequence is 13 residues long. The germline V gene has CDR1 DFQATT and CDR2 SNEGSKA (reference sequence).

This clonotype was observed at least ten times. The gene calls are TRBV5-1 and TRBJ2-2, with 11 bases fitting TRBD1. The J segment lost 6 bases and the V segment lost 3 bases, leaving 4 bases of the junction unmatched. Germline V gene sequence: CDR1 SGHRS, CDR2 YFSETQ. The CDR3 is 15 residues long. CDR3 nucleotides: TGCGCCAGCAGCTCCGGGACAGGGGGGGCCGGGGAGCTGTTTTTT. It specifies CASSSGTGGAGELFF. Together with reference TRBV5-1 and TRBJ2-2, the CDR3 gives the full variable domain: KAGVTQTPRYLIKTRGQQVTLSCSPISGHRSVSWYQQTPGQGLQFLFEYFSETQRNKGNFPGRFSGRQFSNSRSEMNVSTLELGDSALYLCASSSGTGGAGELFFGEGSRLTVL.

Points on this clonotype: A read error is possible here, since a much larger clone lies one base away. This chain joins TRBV12-3 or TRBV12-4 and TRBJ2-7, with 7 bases matching TRBD1. The CDR3 sequence is 15 residues long. This chain's CDR3 is CASSSPHEGAYGQYF. DNA for the CDR3: TGTGCCAGCAGTTCCCCCCACGAGGGGGCGTACGGGCAGTACTTC.

This clonotype was observed many times. V is TRBV12-3 or TRBV12-4 and J is TRBJ2-7; D perhaps matches TRBD1 (6 bases). Trimming removed 6 bases at V and 3 bases at J, with 12 bases between. The CDR3 has 13 amino acids. In DNA form, the CDR3 reads TGTGCCAGCAGCAGACAGGCTGTCTACGAGCAGTACTTC. Translation: CASSRQAVYEQYF.

This clonotype occurred many times. The genes are TRBV12-3 or TRBV12-4 and TRBJ2-5; 9 bases match TRBD2. The CDR3 is 14 amino acids. Trimming cost V 7 bases and J 5 bases; bases outside gene matches: 8. The CDR3 nucleotides read TGTGCCAGCATGCAGGCGGGAGGGCGGGAGACCCAGTACTTC. Protein sequence: CASMQAGGRETQYF.

This clonotype has ten or more counts. The J gene is TRBJ2-1, the V gene TRBV4-3, with TRBD2 matching over 12 bases. V lost 5 bases to trimming and J lost 0 bases; unmatched junction nucleotides: 8. This CDR3 has 18 amino acids. From germline, CDR1 is LGHNA and CDR2 YSLEER. The chain's CDR3 is CASSSGLAGASSYNEQFF. CDR3 DNA sequence: TGCGCCAGCAGCTCGGGACTAGCGGGTGCTAGCTCCTACAATGAGCAGTTCTTC.